These 10 T cell receptor beta chains originate from one sample sequenced in a study of shared clonotypes between healthy human individuals. The table came from immunoSEQ multiplex PCR; TCRdb's copy has only in-frame clones and leaves some out. Of approximately 620,000 clones in the sample, about 96% were seen once. The sequenced material came from naive CD4+ T cells sorted from blood. Specified subset: CD45RA+ positively selected. The origin of the receptors is a young woman in good health.

This chain connects TRBV29-1 to TRBJ2-1; 10 positions match TRBD2. The V segment lost 4 bases and the J segment 8 bases; nucleotides outside the gene matches: 5. In germline, CDR1 is SQVTM, CDR2 ANQGSEA. The CDR3 is 13 amino acids. The CDR3 sequence is CSVAASGSYEQFF. The CDR3 DNA reads TGCAGCGTTGCGGCTAGCGGGAGTTATGAGCAGTTCTTC.

The gene calls are TRBV10-2 and TRBJ2-1, with a weak D call TRBD2 (6 bases). Deletions cut 4 bases from V and 5 bases from J, with 27 bases between. This CDR3 comprises 19 residues. In germline, CDR1 is WSHSY, CDR2 SAAADI. The CDR3 nucleotides are TGCGCCAGCAGTGCTGAGTTAAGCGGGTATTCCCGCCGGGACAATGAGCAGTTCTTC. This gives the protein CASSAELSGYSRRDNEQFF.

The chain has TRBV28 and TRBJ1-2, with D unclear. Germline CDR1 and CDR2: MDHEN and SYDVKM. V dropped 5 bases and J dropped 4 bases, with 8 bases sitting between them. This CDR3 contains 12 residues. CDR3 nucleotide sequence: TGTGCCAGCAGTCCATCCCCCTATGGCTACACCTTC. It yields the protein CASSPSPYGYTF.

This clone was seen more than once but under ten times. The genes are TRBV7-6 and TRBJ2-1; D is possibly TRBD1 (6 bases). The germline V gene has CDR1 SGHVS and CDR2 FNYEAQ. V was trimmed by 4 bases and J by 5 bases, leaving 9 bases between them. The CDR3 runs to 13 residues. CDR3 loop: CASSSQGNNEQFF. In DNA form, the CDR3 reads TGTGCCAGCAGCTCGCAGGGGAACAATGAGCAGTTCTTC.

CDR3 residues: CASSYGGGNTDTQYF. The CDR3 DNA is TGTGCCAGCAGTTATGGGGGGGGCAACACAGATACGCAGTATTTT. The chain is built from TRBV6-5 and TRBJ2-3, with D tentatively TRBD2 (7 bases). The CDR3 is made up of 15 amino acids. The ends were cut back, 3 bases at V and 2 bases at J, with 12 bases in the middle. From germline, CDR1 is MNHEY and CDR2 SVGAGI.

The chain recombines TRBV27 with TRBJ2-7; the match to TRBD2 covers 7 bases. J was trimmed by 1 base and V by 6 bases; bases with no gene match: 9. The CDR3 is 15 residues long. Per germline, CDR1 MNHEY and CDR2 SMNVEV (reference sequence). This CDR3 is CASSPLARNSYEQYF. The CDR3 DNA sequence: TGTGCCAGCAGCCCACTAGCGCGAAATTCCTACGAGCAGTACTTC.

V is TRBV12-5 and J is TRBJ1-1; no reliable D call. The CDR3 runs to 14 residues. V gave up 5 bases and J gave up 1 base, with 11 bases separating them. Looked up from germline, CDR1 is LGHNT and CDR2 is FRNRAP. The CDR3 bases are TGTGCTAGTGGTAGCGGAGGGCAGAACACTGAAGCTTTCTTT. This sequence encodes CASGSGGQNTEAFF.

In its sample, this clone was seen once. The chain carries TRBV7-9 and TRBJ2-1; 10 nucleotides align to TRBD2. Germline trimming cut 7 bases from V and 7 bases from J; bases unmatched to any gene: 7. Germline CDR1 and CDR2: SEHNR and FQNEAQ (reference sequence). The CDR3 extends over 14 amino acids. Here the CDR3 DNA reads TGTGCCAGCAACCTAGCGGGAGAGGGAAATGAGCAGTTCTTC. It yields the protein CASNLAGEGNEQFF.

V gene TRBV28 combines with J gene TRBJ1-5; D is unclear. Germline loops: CDR1 MDHEN, CDR2 SYDVKM. The CDR3 is 13 residues long. Trimming removed 5 bases at V and 5 bases at J, with 10 bases between. Here the CDR3 reads CASSSWLYQPQHF. CDR3 sequence (DNA): TGTGCCAGCAGTAGCTGGTTGTATCAGCCCCAGCATTTT.

This chain links TRBV6-1 with TRBJ1-1; D is undetermined. The CDR3 runs to 14 residues. CDR1 and CDR2 (germline): MNHNS, SASEGT. Trimming shortened V by 3 bases and J by 1 base, and 9 bases separated the two germline ends. The chain's CDR3 is CASSEKGGNTEAFF. The CDR3 nucleotides are TGTGCCAGCAGTGAGAAGGGAGGGAACACTGAAGCTTTCTTT.